The 19 T cell receptor beta chains given below trace back to one sample, sequenced in a study of control samples from healthy donors and cancer patients. Sequenced by immunoSEQ multiplex PCR; TCRdb stores in-frame clones only, minus some. This sample carries fewer than 65,000 clones, under 90% of them seen once, and the ten largest clones take roughly 9.1%. The sample consisted of blood. All receptors derive from a man between 65 and 85 years old in good health.

This clone came up once. The chain is built from TRBV10-3 and TRBJ2-7; D possibly corresponds to TRBD2 (6 bases). Germline assignment: CDR1 ENHRY and CDR2 SYGVKD. The V gene lost 7 bases and the J gene lost 5 bases, with 18 bases spanning the gap. The CDR3 has 14 residues. CDR3: CAIKGQGGFDEQYF. The CDR3 bases are TGTGCCATCAAGGGGCAGGGAGGTTTTGACGAGCAGTACTTC.

This chain uses TRBV4-1 with TRBJ2-1; D possibly corresponds to TRBD1 (6 bases). Germline CDR1 and CDR2: MGHRA and YSYEKL. V lost 4 bases, J lost 6 bases, and 10 bases lay in between. The CDR3 runs to 13 residues. The CDR3 protein is CASSLQGSNEQFF. In DNA form, the CDR3 reads TGCGCCAGCAGCCTACAGGGTTCCAATGAGCAGTTCTTC.

The chain combines TRBV5-1 with TRBJ1-2; D call uncertain. Between the trimmed V and J ends, which lost 0 bases and 6 bases, there was a span of 12 bases. The length of the CDR3 is 14 residues. The germline V gene has CDR1 SGHRS and CDR2 YFSETQ. The chain's CDR3 is CASSLGAGGDGYTF. In DNA, the CDR3 is TGCGCCAGCAGCTTGGGAGCGGGCGGAGATGGCTACACCTTC.

A remark on this clone: One end of the junction is discordant with germline, which a read error may explain. The chain links TRBV3-1 (or the pseudogene TRBV3-2) to TRBJ1-1, with 8 bases matching TRBD1. Germline V gene lookup returns CDR1 LGHDT and CDR2 YNNKEL (reference sequence). CDR3 length equals 12 residues. The CDR3 bases are TGTGCCCGCAGCCGCATGGGGACAGGAGCTTTCTTT. The encoded protein is CARSRMGTGAFF.

The chain combines TRBV7-2 with TRBJ2-1, with TRBD2 matching 7 bases. The CDR3 covers 16 residues. V dropped 2 bases and J dropped 4; count of bases not matched to a gene: 8. Germline V gives CDR1 SGHTA, CDR2 FQGNSA. The CDR3 DNA reads TGTGCCAGCAGCTTACACCCGGGACTAACATACAATGAGCAGTTCTTC. The encoded protein is CASSLHPGLTYNEQFF.

The V call is TRBV30, the J call TRBJ1-2; D remains ambiguous. V was shortened by 0 bases and J by 7 bases, with 18 bases between the two germline ends. Germline V gene sequence: CDR1 GTSNPN, CDR2 SVGIG (reference sequence). There are 15 residues in the CDR3. The CDR3 spells CAWSVTHPASTGYTF. The CDR3 nucleotides are TGTGCCTGGAGTGTAACCCATCCCGCCAGTACTGGCTACACCTTC.

V and J are TRBV28 and TRBJ2-2; no firm D call. CDR1 is MDHEN, CDR2 SYDVKM, per germline. The V and J ends lost 9 bases and 6 bases respectively, with 11 bases between them. This CDR3 is built from 12 residues. CDR3 sequence: CASGLTAGELFF. DNA of the CDR3: TGTGCCAGTGGTCTAACGGCCGGGGAGCTGTTTTTT.

The V call is TRBV11-2, the J call TRBJ2-4; the match to TRBD2 covers 7 bases. From germline, CDR1 is SGHAT and CDR2 FQNNGV. The CDR3 consists of 15 residues. V lost 4 bases and J lost 3; bases outside the gene matches: 6. The CDR3 here is CASSSGTGGKNIQYF. CDR3 DNA sequence: TGTGCCAGCAGCTCCGGGACGGGAGGCAAAAACATTCAGTACTTC.

This sequence joins TRBV4-2 and TRBJ2-7; the D gene is possibly TRBD2 (5 bases). Germline V gene data show CDR1 as LGHNA and CDR2 as YNFKEQ. This CDR3 spans 15 amino acids. Between the trimmed V and J ends, which lost 4 bases and 0 bases, there was a span of 13 bases. CDR3: CASSRESGYSYEQYF. CDR3 sequence (DNA): TGTGCCAGCAGCCGGGAGAGCGGTTACTCCTACGAGCAGTACTTC.

This sequence joins TRBV21-1 and TRBJ1-5; the table's D call, TRBD1, was not checked against the DNA. TRBV21-1 is a documented pseudogene. The CDR3 contains 16 residues. CDR3 residues: CASSKLGRGGNQPQHF. The CDR3 DNA is TGTGCCAGCAGCAAATTGGGCAGGGGAGGCAATCAGCCCCAGCATTTT.

This CDR3 reads CASSFLGGGAAYEQYF. Here the CDR3 DNA reads TGTGCCAGCAGTTTTTTGGGCGGGGGGGCCGCCTACGAGCAGTACTTC. The chain is built from TRBV6-5 and TRBJ2-7; 9 bases fit TRBD2. Germline assignment: CDR1 MNHEY and CDR2 SVGAGI. The CDR3 consists of 16 residues. The trim removed 4 bases at V and 2 bases at J, leaving 9 bases unmatched.

The gene calls are TRBV9 and TRBJ2-5; D may be TRBD1 or TRBD2 (6 bases each). The germline V gene encodes CDR1 SGDLS and CDR2 YYNGEE. CDR3 size: 13 residues. The V and J ends lost 3 bases and 5 bases respectively, with 11 bases between them. The CDR3 loop is CASSEGGGETQYF. In DNA form, the CDR3 reads TGTGCCAGCAGCGAGGGGGGCGGTGAGACCCAGTACTTC.

This clone has just one count. V usage is TRBV18 and J usage is TRBJ1-2; 7 nucleotides agree with TRBD1. The CDR3 has 14 residues. Germline lookup yields CDR1 KGHSH and CDR2 LQKENI. V gave up 5 bases and J gave up 1 base; unmatched junction bases: 4. The CDR3 reads CASSVTGSNYGYTF. The CDR3 region has the DNA TGTGCCAGCTCAGTGACAGGGAGTAACTATGGCTACACCTTC.

This clone has just one count. The chain employs TRBV7-9 and TRBJ2-1; D uncertain. Germline V CDR1 and CDR2: SEHNR, FQNEAQ (reference sequence). V lost 2 bases, J lost 1 base, and 3 bases lay in between. This CDR3 comprises 13 residues. CDR3 in amino acids: CASSLSSYNEQFF. In DNA, the CDR3 is TGTGCCAGCAGCTTAAGTTCCTACAATGAGCAGTTCTTC.

The chain joins TRBV4-2 to TRBJ1-5, with 7 bases aligning to TRBD1. Per the germline V gene, CDR1 is LGHNA and CDR2 is YNFKEQ. The CDR3 runs to 18 residues. The J segment lost 7 bases and the V segment lost 0 bases, leaving 15 bases of the junction unmatched. The CDR3 DNA follows: TGTGCCAGCAGCCAAGAAGCCCTTTCTGGACAGGTATCGCAGCCCCAGCATTTT. Translated, it gives CASSQEALSGQVSQPQHF.

The rearrangement joins TRBV7-9 to TRBJ1-3; D uncertain. Germline V gene sequence: CDR1 SEHNR, CDR2 FQNEAQ (reference sequence). The CDR3 covers 12 residues. The ends were cut back, 3 bases at V and 4 bases at J, with 4 bases in the middle. The CDR3 bases are TGTGCCAGCAGCTTCATCGGAAACACCATATATTTT. It yields the protein CASSFIGNTIYF. Together with reference TRBV7-9 and TRBJ1-3, the CDR3 gives the full variable domain: DTGVSQNPRHKITKRGQNVTFRCDPISEHNRLYWYRQTLGQGPEFLTYFQNEAQLEKSRLLSDRFSAERPKGSFSTLEIQRTEQGDSAMYLCASSFIGNTIYFGEGSWLTVV.

The chain links TRBV14 to TRBJ2-3; D gene uncertain. The CDR3 length is 16 residues. V lost 1 base to trimming and J lost 3 bases, with 14 bases between them. Germline V gene data show CDR1 as SGHDN and CDR2 as FVKESK. In nucleotides, the CDR3 is TGTGCCAGCAGCCAAGGGTTAGCTCGTCGAACAGATACGCAGTATTTT. Protein sequence: CASSQGLARRTDTQYF.

The chain carries TRBV4-1 and TRBJ1-5; no clear D. Germline V gives CDR1 MGHRA, CDR2 YSYEKL. V was clipped by 1 base and J by 5 bases, with 6 bases between them. The CDR3 spans 13 residues. CDR3 coding DNA: TGCGCCAGCAGCCAAGGAGGGTATCAGCCCCAGCATTTT. Encoded protein: CASSQGGYQPQHF.

The V call is TRBV28, the J call TRBJ2-7, with 8 bases identical to TRBD2. Germline V CDR1 and CDR2: MDHEN, SYDVKM. The CDR3 is 15 amino acids. The junction had 8 bases not matched to a gene; V was cut back by 5 bases and J by 2 bases. DNA of the CDR3: TGTGCCAGCAGTAAACAGAGCGGGGGACCCTACGAGCAGTACTTC. It specifies CASSKQSGGPYEQYF.